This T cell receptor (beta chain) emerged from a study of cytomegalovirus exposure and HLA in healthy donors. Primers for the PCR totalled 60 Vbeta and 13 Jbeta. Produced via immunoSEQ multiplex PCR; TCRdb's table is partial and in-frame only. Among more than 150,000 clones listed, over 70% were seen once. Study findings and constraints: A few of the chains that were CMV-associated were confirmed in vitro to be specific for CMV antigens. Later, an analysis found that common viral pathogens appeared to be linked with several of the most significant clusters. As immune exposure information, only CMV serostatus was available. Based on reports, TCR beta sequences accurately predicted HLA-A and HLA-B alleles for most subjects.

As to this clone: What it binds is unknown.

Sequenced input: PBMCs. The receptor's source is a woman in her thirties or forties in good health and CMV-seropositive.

The DNA of the CDR3 is TGTGCCAGCAGCGTAGGGGGACAGGGGGATGAAAAACTGTTTTTT. This codes for CASSVGGQGDEKLFF. The rearrangement uses TRBV9 and TRBJ1-4, with TRBD1 matching over 11 bases. From germline, CDR1 is SGDLS and CDR2 YYNGEE. Germline trimming cut 0 bases from V and 6 bases from J; bases unmatched to any gene: 1. This CDR3 is 15 amino acids long.